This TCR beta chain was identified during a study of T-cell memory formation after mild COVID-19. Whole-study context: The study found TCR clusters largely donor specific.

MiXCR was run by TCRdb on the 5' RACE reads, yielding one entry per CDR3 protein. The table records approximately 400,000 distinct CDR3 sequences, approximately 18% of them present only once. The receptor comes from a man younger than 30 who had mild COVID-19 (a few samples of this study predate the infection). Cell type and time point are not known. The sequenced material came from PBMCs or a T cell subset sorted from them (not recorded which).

This CDR3 reads CASSLTDGTEAFF. CDR3 nucleotide sequence: TGTGCCAGCAGTTTAACCGATGGCACTGAAGCTTTCTTT. V usage is TRBV28 and J usage is TRBJ1-1; D is unresolved. Germline V gene sequence: CDR1 MDHEN, CDR2 SYDVKM. Trimming removed 2 bases from V and 4 bases from J, with 8 bases in between. The CDR3 extends over 13 amino acids.